The 18 T cell receptor beta chains reported below all come from one sample, sequenced in a study of T cell responses to AZD1222 COVID-19 vaccine. Sequencing used immunoSEQ multiplex PCR; TCRdb keeps in-frame clones, though not all of them. The repertoire consists of tens of thousands of clones, with 85% to 90% occurring once and the leading ten covering roughly 32%. The material was peripheral blood, obtained on day 0 of AZD1222 vaccination. The receptors were gathered from an adult in good health.

The DNA for the CDR3 is TGTGCCAGTAGTATTGACGGGAGCCCCGGCGAGCAGTACTTC. This codes for CASSIDGSPGEQYF. The chain carries TRBV19 and TRBJ2-7; TRBD2 is a possible D gene (6 bases). V was cut by 3 bases and J by 6 bases, with 15 bases left in between. The CDR3 has 14 residues. Looked up from germline, CDR1 is LNHDA and CDR2 is SQIVND (reference sequence).

The J gene is TRBJ2-7, the V gene TRBV9, with D perhaps being TRBD1 or TRBD2 (6 bases each). The CDR3 has 15 residues. Between the trimmed V and J ends, which lost 4 bases and 1 base, there was a span of 15 bases. Germline loops: CDR1 SGDLS, CDR2 YYNGEE. The CDR3 nucleotides read TGTGCCAGCAGCTCCTGGGGGGCGGGATCCTACGAGCAGTACTTC. Amino acid sequence: CASSSWGAGSYEQYF.

In the case of this clone: The sample holds other DNA sequences that translate to the same CDR3. The chain couples TRBV7-9 to TRBJ1-1; D is possibly TRBD1 (5 bases). Trimming removed 1 base at V and 1 base at J, with 10 bases between. There are 15 residues in the CDR3. Germline V gene sequence: CDR1 SEHNR, CDR2 FQNEAQ (reference sequence). CDR3 sequence reads: CASSLGGARNTEAFF. The CDR3 nucleotides are TGTGCCAGCAGCTTAGGAGGGGCTAGGAACACTGAAGCTTTCTTT.

The chain recombines TRBV19 with TRBJ1-3; 12 bases match TRBD1. Germline assignment: CDR1 LNHDA and CDR2 SQIVND (reference sequence). V lost 4 bases and J lost 1; bases outside the gene matches: 8. CDR3 size: 18 residues. CDR3 bases: TGTGCCAGTAGTACGGGACAGGGGGCGCTGGGATCTGGAAACACCATATATTTT. This encodes CASSTGQGALGSGNTIYF.

The chain recombines TRBV12-3 or TRBV12-4 with TRBJ2-7, with TRBD1 matching 8 bases. The J segment lost 4 bases and the V segment lost 3 bases, leaving 2 bases of the junction unmatched. The CDR3 runs 13 residues. The DNA of the CDR3 is TGTGCCAGCAGTTTGGGACAGGTTTACGAGCAGTACTTC. It encodes CASSLGQVYEQYF.

J is TRBJ1-2 and V is TRBV28; D not certain. The CDR3 consists of 14 residues. Trimming took 8 bases from V and 5 from J, leaving 18 bases between them. Per germline, CDR1 MDHEN and CDR2 SYDVKM. In DNA, the CDR3 is TGTGCCAGCTGCGTCGCAACTGAGCTATATGGCTACACCTTC. As protein: CASCVATELYGYTF.

The genes are TRBV19 and TRBJ1-5, with a weak D call TRBD1 (5 bases). This CDR3 is 23 amino acids long. Germline V gives CDR1 LNHDA, CDR2 SQIVND (reference sequence). V was trimmed by 1 base and J by 2 bases, leaving 33 bases between them. The DNA of the CDR3 is TGTGCCAGTAGTATAGCCCCCGGGGGAGAGGAGAGCCGCCCCAATATGGGCAATCAGCCCCAGCATTTT. Amino acids: CASSIAPGGEESRPNMGNQPQHF.

The chain employs TRBV7-9 and TRBJ2-2, with 9 bases matching TRBD1. The CDR3 runs to 16 residues. With V trimmed by 1 base and J by 4 bases, 4 bases remained unmatched. Germline CDR1 reads SEHNR; CDR2 reads FQNEAQ (reference sequence). CDR3 in DNA: TGTGCCAGCAGCTTAGTGACAGGGGGGAGCACCGGGGAGCTGTTTTTT. Translating gives CASSLVTGGSTGELFF.

The rearrangement uses TRBV4-3 and TRBJ2-1; 13 bases are shared with TRBD2. CDR3 length equals 19 residues. Germline V gene sequence: CDR1 LGHNA, CDR2 YSLEER. The J segment lost 4 bases and the V segment lost 4 bases, leaving 13 bases of the junction unmatched. CDR3 sequence: CASSRTRGLAGRWYNEQFF. The CDR3 nucleotides read TGCGCCAGCAGCCGAACCCGGGGACTAGCGGGGAGATGGTACAATGAGCAGTTCTTC.

The rearrangement uses TRBV2 and TRBJ1-1; D remains unclear. The CDR3 has 13 residues. In germline, CDR1 is SNHLY, CDR2 FYNNEI. Trimming removed 1 base from V and 0 bases from J, with 3 bases in between. This CDR3 is CASSEVMNTEAFF. In DNA, the CDR3 is TGTGCCAGCAGTGAAGTGATGAACACTGAAGCTTTCTTT.

V gene TRBV6-1 combines with J gene TRBJ2-3, with D unclear. Per the germline V gene, CDR1 is MNHNS and CDR2 is SASEGT. Between the trimmed V and J ends, which lost 0 bases and 0 bases, there was a span of 7 bases. This CDR3 spans 15 amino acids. CDR3 sequence reads: CASSEAWLSTDTQYF. The CDR3 region has the DNA TGTGCCAGCAGTGAAGCGTGGCTGAGCACAGATACGCAGTATTTT.

V usage is TRBV7-9 and J usage is TRBJ2-3; TRBD1 agrees at 12 bases. Germline V gives CDR1 SEHNR, CDR2 FQNEAQ (reference sequence). The V gene end was trimmed by 5 bases and the J gene end by 4 bases; junction bases not matched to a gene: 4. CDR3 length: 15 residues. In DNA form, the CDR3 reads TGTGCCAGCAGCCCGGGACAGGGGGCGGCAGATACGCAGTATTTT. Translating it yields CASSPGQGAADTQYF.

This sequence joins TRBV19 and TRBJ1-5, with D maybe TRBD1 (6 bases). V was shortened by 10 bases and J by 5 bases, with 21 bases between the two germline ends. CDR1 and CDR2 from the germline V gene are LNHDA and SQIVND (reference sequence). This CDR3 contains 15 residues. Here the CDR3 reads CATQSRGGFDQPQHF. The CDR3 nucleotides read TGTGCCACCCAAAGCAGAGGGGGGTTTGATCAGCCCCAGCATTTT.

The chain is built from TRBV7-3 and TRBJ2-7; possible D gene TRBD1, 6 bases. The V gene's germline CDR1 is SGHTA and CDR2 FQGTGA. The CDR3 extends over 15 amino acids. Trimming pared 5 bases from V and 3 bases from J, leaving 17 bases between. CDR3 nucleotide sequence: TGTGCCAGCAGCCCGTCGGACAGAGGGGGCTACGAGCAGTACTTC. The encoded protein is CASSPSDRGGYEQYF.

The chain uses TRBV11-3 and TRBJ2-2; TRBD1 or TRBD2 may be the D gene (6 bases each). Trimming removed 7 bases from V and 0 bases from J, with 9 bases in between. Germline assignment: CDR1 SGHNT and CDR2 YENEEA. CDR3 length: 14 residues. The CDR3, as DNA: TGTGCCAGCAAAAGGGGGGCGAACACCGGGGAGCTGTTTTTT. This codes for CASKRGANTGELFF.

J is TRBJ2-3 and V is TRBV7-9; 10 positions agree with TRBD2. Germline loops: CDR1 SEHNR, CDR2 FQNEAQ (reference sequence). This CDR3 has 18 amino acids. Trimming took 3 bases from V and 4 from J; bases not matched to a gene: 13. CDR3: CASSFGRLAGRGPDTQYF. The CDR3 bases are TGTGCCAGCAGCTTTGGTCGACTAGCGGGTAGGGGGCCAGATACGCAGTATTTT.

The chain joins TRBV28 to TRBJ2-7, with TRBD1 matching 7 bases. V shed 5 bases, J shed 4 bases, and the junction held 11 bases outside the gene matches. There are 15 residues in the CDR3. Germline V CDR1 and CDR2: MDHEN, SYDVKM. The CDR3 loop is CASSLLKRTGYEQYF. CDR3 bases: TGTGCCAGCAGTCTATTAAAGAGGACAGGTTACGAGCAGTACTTC.

CDR3 amino acids: CASNLGGGLETQYF. CDR3 sequence (DNA): TGTGCCAGCAATTTAGGGGGGGGGCTCGAGACCCAGTACTTC. The chain uses TRBV11-2 and TRBJ2-5; TRBD2 might be the D (7 bases). Trimming left V 7 bases short and J 5 bases short, with 17 bases between. The CDR3 length is 14 residues. Per germline, CDR1 SGHAT and CDR2 FQNNGV. Combining the CDR3 with reference TRBV11-2 and TRBJ2-5 gives the whole variable domain EAGVAQSPRYKIIEKRQSVAFWCNPISGHATLYWYQQILGQGPKLLIQFQNNGVVDDSQLPKDRFSAERLKGVDSTLKIQPAKLEDSAVYLCASNLGGGLETQYFGPGTRLLVL.